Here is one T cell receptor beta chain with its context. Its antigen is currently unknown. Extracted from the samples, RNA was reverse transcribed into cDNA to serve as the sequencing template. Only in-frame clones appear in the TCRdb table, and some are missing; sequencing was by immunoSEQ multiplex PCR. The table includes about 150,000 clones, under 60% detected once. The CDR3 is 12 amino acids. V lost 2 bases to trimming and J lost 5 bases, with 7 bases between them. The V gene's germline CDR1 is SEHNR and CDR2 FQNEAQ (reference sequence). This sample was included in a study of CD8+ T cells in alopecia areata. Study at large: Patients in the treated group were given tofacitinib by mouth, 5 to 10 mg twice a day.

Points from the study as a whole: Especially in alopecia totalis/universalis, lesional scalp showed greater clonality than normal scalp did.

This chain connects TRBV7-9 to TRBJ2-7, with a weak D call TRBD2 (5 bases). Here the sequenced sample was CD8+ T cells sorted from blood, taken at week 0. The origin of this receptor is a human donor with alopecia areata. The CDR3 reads CASSLSEDEQYF. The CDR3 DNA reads TGTGCCAGCAGCTTATCGGAGGACGAGCAGTACTTC.